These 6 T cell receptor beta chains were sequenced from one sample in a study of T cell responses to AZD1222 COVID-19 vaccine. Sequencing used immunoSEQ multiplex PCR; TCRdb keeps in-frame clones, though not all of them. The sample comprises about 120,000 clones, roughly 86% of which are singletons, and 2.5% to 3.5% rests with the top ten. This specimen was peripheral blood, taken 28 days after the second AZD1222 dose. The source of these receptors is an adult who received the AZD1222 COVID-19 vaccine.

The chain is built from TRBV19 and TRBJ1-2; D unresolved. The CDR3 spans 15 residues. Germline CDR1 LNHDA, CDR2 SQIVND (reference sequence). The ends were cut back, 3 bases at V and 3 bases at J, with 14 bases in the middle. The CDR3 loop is CASSISQESYYGYTF. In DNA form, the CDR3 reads TGTGCCAGTAGTATTAGCCAGGAATCATACTATGGCTACACCTTC.

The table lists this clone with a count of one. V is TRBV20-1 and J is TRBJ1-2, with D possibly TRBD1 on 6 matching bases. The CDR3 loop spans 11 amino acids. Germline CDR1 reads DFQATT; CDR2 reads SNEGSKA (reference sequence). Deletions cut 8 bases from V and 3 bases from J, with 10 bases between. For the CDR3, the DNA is TGCAGTAACAGGGTAGACTATGGCTACACCTTC. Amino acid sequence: CSNRVDYGYTF.

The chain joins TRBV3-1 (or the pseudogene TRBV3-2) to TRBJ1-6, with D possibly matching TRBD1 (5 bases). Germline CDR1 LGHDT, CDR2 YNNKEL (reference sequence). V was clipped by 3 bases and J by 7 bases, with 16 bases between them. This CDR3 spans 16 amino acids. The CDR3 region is CASSHARTSSNSPLHF. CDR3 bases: TGTGCCAGCAGCCATGCCCGGACAAGCTCGAATTCACCCCTCCACTTT.

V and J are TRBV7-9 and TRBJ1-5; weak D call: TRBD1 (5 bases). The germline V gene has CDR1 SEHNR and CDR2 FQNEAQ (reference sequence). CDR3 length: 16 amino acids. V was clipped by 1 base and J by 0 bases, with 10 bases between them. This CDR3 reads CASSLDGAYSNQPQHF. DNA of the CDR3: TGTGCCAGCAGCTTAGATGGGGCATATAGCAATCAGCCCCAGCATTTT.

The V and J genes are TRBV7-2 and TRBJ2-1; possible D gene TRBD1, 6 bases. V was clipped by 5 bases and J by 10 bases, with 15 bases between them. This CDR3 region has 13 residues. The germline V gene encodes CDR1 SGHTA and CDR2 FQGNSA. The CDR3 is CASSQSRGSEQFF. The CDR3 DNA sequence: TGTGCCAGCAGCCAAAGCAGGGGCTCAGAGCAGTTCTTC.

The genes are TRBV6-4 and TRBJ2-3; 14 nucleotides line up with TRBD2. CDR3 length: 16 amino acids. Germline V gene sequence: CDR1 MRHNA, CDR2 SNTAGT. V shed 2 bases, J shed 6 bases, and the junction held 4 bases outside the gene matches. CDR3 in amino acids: CASSDQTSGGADTQYF. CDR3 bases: TGTGCCAGCAGTGACCAGACTAGCGGGGGGGCTGATACGCAGTATTTT.